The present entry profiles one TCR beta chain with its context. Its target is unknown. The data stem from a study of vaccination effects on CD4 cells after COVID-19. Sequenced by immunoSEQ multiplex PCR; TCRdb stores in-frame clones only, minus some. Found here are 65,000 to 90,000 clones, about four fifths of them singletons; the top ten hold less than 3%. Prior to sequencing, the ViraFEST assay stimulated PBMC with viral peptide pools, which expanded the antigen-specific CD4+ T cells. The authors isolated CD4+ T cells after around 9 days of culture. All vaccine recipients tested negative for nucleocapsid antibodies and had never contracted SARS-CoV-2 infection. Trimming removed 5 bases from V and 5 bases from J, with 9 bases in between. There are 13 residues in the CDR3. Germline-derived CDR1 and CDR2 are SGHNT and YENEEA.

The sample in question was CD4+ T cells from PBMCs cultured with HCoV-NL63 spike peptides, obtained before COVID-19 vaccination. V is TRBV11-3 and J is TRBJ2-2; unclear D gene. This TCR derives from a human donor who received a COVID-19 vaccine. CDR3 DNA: TGTGCCAGCAGCCGCGGTGTGACCGGGGAGCTGTTTTTT. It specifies CASSRGVTGELFF.